The 22 T cell receptor beta chains listed next were all sequenced from one sample in a study of cytomegalovirus exposure and HLA in healthy donors. This PCR relied on a set of 60 Vbeta primers and 13 Jbeta primers. Profiling relied on immunoSEQ multiplex PCR, and the TCRdb table lists in-frame clones only, not all of them. The table includes about 130,000 clones, 80% detected once. Sequenced material: PBMCs. The origin of the receptors is a woman aged 35 to 49 in good health and CMV-seronegative.

This clone appeared a single time. DNA for the CDR3: TGTGCCAGCAGTTACCGGGACAGGAATTCACCCCTCCACTTT. The encoded protein is CASSYRDRNSPLHF. The V call is TRBV6-5, the J call TRBJ1-6; 8 nucleotides match TRBD1. Trimming at V came to 2 bases and at J to 7 bases, leaving 1 base not matched to a gene. Germline V gives CDR1 MNHEY, CDR2 SVGAGI. The CDR3 extends over 14 amino acids.

In its sample, this clone was seen a few times. This same CDR3 is encoded by further DNA sequences in the sample. The chain has TRBV5-1 and TRBJ1-1, with a tentative D call TRBD1 (5 bases). CDR3 length: 14 residues. Trimming removed 2 bases from V and 4 bases from J, with 12 bases in between. The germline V gene encodes CDR1 SGHRS and CDR2 YFSETQ. CDR3 sequence reads: CASSFGGEGTEAFF. CDR3 DNA sequence: TGCGCCAGCAGCTTCGGGGGAGAGGGCACTGAAGCTTTCTTT.

The V and J genes are TRBV7-9 and TRBJ2-5; a weak D match, TRBD1 (6 bases). This CDR3 is built from 13 residues. The germline gives CDR1 SEHNR, CDR2 FQNEAQ (reference sequence). V was pared by 4 bases and J by 2 bases, with 8 bases between. The CDR3 region has the DNA TGTGCCAGCAGCTCGGACAGACAAGAGACCCAGTACTTC. Protein: CASSSDRQETQYF.

The genes are TRBV5-6 and TRBJ1-1; no definite D call. V was clipped by 4 bases and J by 0 bases, with 10 bases between them. In germline, CDR1 is SGHDT, CDR2 YYEEEE. There are 14 residues in the CDR3. CDR3 sequence (DNA): TGTGCCAGCAGCCCTGGAGGGATGAACACTGAAGCTTTCTTT. It encodes CASSPGGMNTEAFF.

The chain's CDR3 is CASSYSTSSYEQYF. In nucleotides, the CDR3 is TGTGCCAGCAGTTATAGCACTTCCTCCTACGAGCAGTACTTC. J is TRBJ2-7 and V is TRBV6-5; no reliable D call. This CDR3 comprises 14 residues. The V end lost 3 bases, the J end lost 0 bases, and 9 bases lay between the germline ends. Germline V gives CDR1 MNHEY, CDR2 SVGAGI.

This clone was seen only a few times. V is TRBV5-8 and J is TRBJ2-1; no clear D. Trimming removed 5 bases at V and 6 bases at J, with 15 bases between. This CDR3 is 14 amino acids long. The germline CDR1 and CDR2 sequences are SGHTS and YDEGEE. The CDR3 DNA reads TGTGCCAGCAGACACACAACTTACAGCAATGAGCAGTTCTTC. Amino acid sequence: CASRHTTYSNEQFF.

This chain uses TRBV5-4 with TRBJ2-7; 8 positions agree with TRBD1. CDR1 is SGHNT, CDR2 YYREEE, per germline (reference sequence). Losses at the gene ends were 4 bases for V and 2 bases for J; bases not matched to a gene: 8. CDR3 length: 15 amino acids. The CDR3 DNA follows: TGTGCCAGCAGCCCCCGGACAGGGAAGACCTACGAGCAGTACTTC. Protein sequence: CASSPRTGKTYEQYF. The full variable domain, completed using reference TRBV5-4 and TRBJ2-7, is ETGVTQSPTHLIKTRGQQVTLRCSSQSGHNTVSWYQQALGQGPQFIFQYYREEENGRGNFPPRFSGLQFPNYSSELNVNALELDDSALYLCASSPRTGKTYEQYFGPGTRLTVT.

The chain joins TRBV5-1 to TRBJ2-2; 8 bases agree with TRBD1. Trimming cost V 3 bases and J 2 bases; bases outside gene matches: 9. The CDR3 covers 17 residues. Looked up from germline, CDR1 is SGHRS and CDR2 is YFSETQ. CDR3 nucleotides: TGCGCCAGCAGCTGGGATGGGACAGGACCTAACACCGGGGAGCTGTTTTTT. Amino acid sequence: CASSWDGTGPNTGELFF.

This clone was detected only a few times. The chain is built from TRBV5-6 and TRBJ2-3; no clear D gene. Trimming pared 0 bases from V and 2 bases from J, leaving 10 bases between. The CDR3 totals 15 residues. Looked up from germline, CDR1 is SGHDT and CDR2 is YYEEEE. The CDR3 sequence is CASSLVVSSTDTQYF. The CDR3, as DNA: TGTGCCAGCAGCTTGGTCGTGAGCTCCACAGATACGCAGTATTTT. The full variable domain, with the rest looked up from reference TRBV5-6 and TRBJ2-3, is DAGVTQSPTHLIKTRGQQVTLRCSPKSGHDTVSWYQQALGQGPQFIFQYYEEEERQRGNFPDRFSGHQFPNYSSELNVNALLLGDSALYLCASSLVVSSTDTQYFGPGTRLTVL.

The chain couples TRBV2 to TRBJ1-3; TRBD1 might be the D (5 bases). The V end was cut by 6 bases, the J end by 0 bases, with 9 bases between. The CDR3 is 14 residues long. CDR1 SNHLY and CDR2 FYNNEI come from the germline V gene. The CDR3 nucleotides are TGTGCCAGCAGACCGACAGCCTCTGGAAACACCATATATTTT. Translated: CASRPTASGNTIYF.

The rearrangement joins TRBV7-8 to TRBJ1-6, with D hard to call. V gave up 1 base and J gave up 6 bases, with 10 bases separating them. Germline lookup yields CDR1 SGHVS and CDR2 FQNEAQ. The CDR3 spans 15 residues. CDR3 residues: CASSLERVANSPLHF. CDR3 nucleotide sequence: TGTGCCAGCAGCTTAGAGAGGGTAGCTAATTCACCCCTCCACTTT.

The chain joins TRBV6-6 to TRBJ2-1; D gene unclear. CDR1 and CDR2 (germline): MNHNY, SVGAGI (reference sequence). The CDR3 contains 12 residues. V was shortened by 5 bases and J by 8 bases, with 10 bases between the two germline ends. The CDR3 loop reads CASSLLRDEQFF. CDR3 DNA: TGTGCCAGCAGTCTGCTGCGCGATGAGCAGTTCTTC.

The rearrangement uses TRBV18 and TRBJ1-4; TRBD1 aligns across 10 bases. CDR3 length equals 16 residues. Germline loops: CDR1 KGHSH, CDR2 LQKENI. J lost 8 bases, V lost 3 bases, and 9 bases had no gene match. The CDR3 DNA reads TGTGCCAGCTCACCTACAGACAGGGGGCGGAAGGAAAAACTGTTTTTT. It codes for CASSPTDRGRKEKLFF.

V usage is TRBV29-1 and J usage is TRBJ2-7; D might be TRBD2 (7 bases). The CDR3 consists of 14 residues. The V gene's germline CDR1 is SQVTM and CDR2 ANQGSEA. Trimming took off 7 bases at V and 1 base at J, with 17 bases between the two ends. CDR3 sequence reads: CSAREGDLSYEQYF. DNA of the CDR3: TGCAGCGCCAGGGAGGGGGACCTATCCTACGAGCAGTACTTC.

This chain links TRBV2 with TRBJ1-2, with 9 bases matching TRBD1. The CDR3 extends over 15 amino acids. The V gene's germline CDR1 is SNHLY and CDR2 FYNNEI. Germline trimming cut 4 bases from V and 7 bases from J; bases unmatched to any gene: 10. CDR3 DNA sequence: TGTGCCAGCAGTGGGACCGGGACAGGGTTTCGTGGCTACACCTTC. This gives the protein CASSGTGTGFRGYTF.

The chain has TRBV11-2 and TRBJ2-1; the match to TRBD1 covers 8 bases. V lost 5 bases to trimming and J lost 2 bases; unmatched junction nucleotides: 5. The CDR3 has 15 amino acids. Per the germline V gene, CDR1 is SGHAT and CDR2 is FQNNGV. CDR3 amino acids: CASSRDRGPYNEQFF. DNA for the CDR3: TGTGCCAGCAGCCGTGACAGGGGCCCCTACAATGAGCAGTTCTTC. Looking up the rest from reference TRBV11-2 and TRBJ2-1 gives the full variable domain: EAGVAQSPRYKIIEKRQSVAFWCNPISGHATLYWYQQILGQGPKLLIQFQNNGVVDDSQLPKDRFSAERLKGVDSTLKIQPAKLEDSAVYLCASSRDRGPYNEQFFGPGTRLTVL.

The chain has TRBV28 and TRBJ2-5; D gene ambiguous. With 2 bases removed from V and 12 bases from J, the gap between germline ends came to 13 bases. CDR1 and CDR2 from the germline V gene are MDHEN and SYDVKM. The CDR3 has 12 residues. Written as DNA, the CDR3 is TGTGCCAGCAGTTTACGCAAGAAGGCGGAGTACTTC. Protein sequence: CASSLRKKAEYF.

This rearrangement joins TRBV27 to TRBJ2-5; D gene unclear. The J call is uncertain, as TRBJ2-7 better fits the DNA end. The germline gives CDR1 MNHEY, CDR2 SMNVEV (reference sequence). The CDR3 loop spans 11 amino acids. CDR3 bases: TGTGCCAGCAGTTATGCCTACGAGCAGTACTTC. Its translation is CASSYAYEQYF.

This chain uses TRBV6-1 with TRBJ1-2; D is possibly TRBD1 (5 bases). The germline gives CDR1 MNHNS, CDR2 SASEGT. This CDR3 comprises 17 residues. V lost 1 base, J lost 0 bases, and 15 bases lay in between. This CDR3 reads CASSEVYNRPSNYGYTF. DNA of the CDR3: TGTGCCAGCAGTGAAGTATATAACAGGCCTTCTAACTATGGCTACACCTTC.

The chain couples TRBV19 to TRBJ1-1; 8 bases are a match to TRBD1. The germline V gene has CDR1 LNHDA and CDR2 SQIVND (reference sequence). The CDR3 is made up of 15 amino acids. Unmatched junction bases numbered 6, after V lost 5 bases and J lost 1 base. CDR3 in amino acids: CASSLQGQGNTEAFF. CDR3 bases: TGTGCCAGTAGTCTACAAGGACAGGGGAACACTGAAGCTTTCTTT. Full variable domain (rest looked up from reference TRBV19 and TRBJ1-1): DGGITQSPKYLFRKEGQNVTLSCEQNLNHDAMYWYRQDPGQGLRLIYYSQIVNDFQKGDIAEGYSVSREKKESFPLTVTSAQKNPTAFYLCASSLQGQGNTEAFFGQGTRLTVV.

V is TRBV7-9 and J is TRBJ1-2; maybe TRBD1 (6 bases). This CDR3 has 16 residues. V dropped 1 base and J dropped 2 bases, with 14 bases sitting between them. CDR1 and CDR2 from the germline V gene are SEHNR and FQNEAQ (reference sequence). CDR3 loop: CASSLEGGGHNYGYTF. The CDR3, as DNA: TGTGCCAGCAGCTTAGAGGGGGGGGGCCACAACTATGGCTACACCTTC.

The V call is TRBV5-6, the J call TRBJ2-7; 9 bases match TRBD2. J gave up 2 bases and V 0 bases, and 9 bases lay outside the gene matches. Germline CDR1 and CDR2: SGHDT and YYEEEE. The CDR3 is made up of 17 amino acids. In nucleotides, the CDR3 is TGTGCCAGCAGCTTGGTAAGGGGTAGCGGGGGCCCCTACGAGCAGTACTTC. Translating it yields CASSLVRGSGGPYEQYF.